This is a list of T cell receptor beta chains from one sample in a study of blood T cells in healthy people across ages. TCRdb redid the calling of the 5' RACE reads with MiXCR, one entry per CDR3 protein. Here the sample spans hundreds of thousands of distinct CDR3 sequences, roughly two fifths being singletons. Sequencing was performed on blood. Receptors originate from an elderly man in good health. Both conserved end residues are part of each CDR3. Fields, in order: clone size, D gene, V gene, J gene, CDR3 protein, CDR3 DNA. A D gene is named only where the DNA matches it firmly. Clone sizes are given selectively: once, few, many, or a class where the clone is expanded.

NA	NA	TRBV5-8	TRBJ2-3	CASSSRTGGLGDTQYF	TGTGCCAGCAGCTCCAGAACCGGGGGACTTGGAGATACGCAGTATTTT
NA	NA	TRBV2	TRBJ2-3	CASSEADAQYF	TGTGCCAGCAGTGAGGCAGATGCGCAGTATTTT
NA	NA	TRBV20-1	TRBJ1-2	CSARVSLLGGGTNYGYTF	TGCAGTGCTAGAGTTTCCCTTTTGGGGGGGGGGACTAACTATGGCTACACCTTC
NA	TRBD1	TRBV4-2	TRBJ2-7	CASSQPMDRGREQYF	TGTGCCAGCAGCCAACCTATGGACAGGGGACGCGAGCAGTACTTC
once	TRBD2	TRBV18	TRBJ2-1	CAGSPHPPSASGRYNEQFF	TGTGCCGGCTCACCACATCCCCCCTCTGCTAGCGGGAGATACAATGAGCAGTTCTTC
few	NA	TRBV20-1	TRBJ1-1	CSAGRMNTEAFF	TGCAGTGCTGGCAGAATGAACACTGAAGCTTTCTTT
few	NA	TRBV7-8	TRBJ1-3	CASSYRGGNTIYF	TGTGCCAGCAGCTATCGGGGTGGAAACACCATATATTTT
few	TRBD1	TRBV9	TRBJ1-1	CASSGQGAGNTEAFF	TGTGCCAGCAGCGGACAGGGGGCGGGGAACACTGAAGCTTTCTTT
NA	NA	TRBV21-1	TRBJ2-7	CASSLRGGRLLDEQYF	TGTGCCAGCTCCCTCCGAGGGGGACGGCTGCTCGACGAGCAGTACTTC
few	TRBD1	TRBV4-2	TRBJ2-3	CASSQDPAGAGQGTDTQYF	TGTGCCAGCAGCCAAGATCCCGCAGGAGCGGGACAGGGAACAGATACGCAGTATTTT
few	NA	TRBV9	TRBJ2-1	CASSGASPHEQFF	TGTGCCAGCAGCGGAGCCTCTCCCCATGAGCAGTTCTTC
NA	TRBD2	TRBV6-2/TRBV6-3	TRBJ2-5	CASSKGLAGGRETQYF	TGTGCCAGCAGTAAGGGACTAGCGGGGGGTAGAGAGACCCAGTACTTC
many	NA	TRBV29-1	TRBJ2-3	CSVGSPGYSTDTQYF	TGCAGCGTTGGAAGCCCAGGGTATAGCACAGATACGCAGTATTTT
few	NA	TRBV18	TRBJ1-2	CASSPTTGSANYGYTF	TGTGCCAGCTCACCGACAACAGGGAGCGCTAACTATGGCTACACCTTC
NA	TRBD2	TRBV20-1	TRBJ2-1	CSARGYSGDSNEQFF	TGCAGTGCTAGAGGGTATAGCGGGGACTCCAATGAGCAGTTCTTC
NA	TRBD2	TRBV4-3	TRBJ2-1	CASSQEGGDGEQFF	TGCGCCAGCAGCCAAGAGGGGGGGGATGGTGAGCAGTTCTTC
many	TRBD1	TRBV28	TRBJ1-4	CATVGTGGTNEKLFF	TGTGCCACAGTGGGTACAGGGGGCACTAATGAAAAACTGTTTTTT
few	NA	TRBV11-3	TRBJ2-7	CASSLGSALSEQYF	TGTGCCAGCAGCTTAGGGTCAGCGCTCTCCGAGCAGTACTTC
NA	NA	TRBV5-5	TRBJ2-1	CASSPVSGKGNEQFF	TGTGCCAGCAGTCCAGTTAGCGGTAAAGGCAATGAGCAGTTCTTC
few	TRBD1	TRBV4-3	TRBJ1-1	CASSQGQGTTEAFF	TGCGCCAGCAGCCAAGGACAGGGGACCACTGAAGCTTTCTTT
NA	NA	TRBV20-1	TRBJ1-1	CSARETAGLNTEAFF	TGCAGTGCTAGGGAGACAGCGGGTCTTAACACTGAAGCTTTCTTT
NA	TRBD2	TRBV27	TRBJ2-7	CASSYSGRAGYEQYF	TGTGCCAGCAGCTACAGCGGGAGGGCCGGGTACGAGCAGTACTTC
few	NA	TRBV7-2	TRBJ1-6	CASSPGPTDYNSPLHF	TGTGCCAGCAGCCCAGGCCCCACAGATTATAATTCACCCCTCCACTTT
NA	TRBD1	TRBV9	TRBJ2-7	CASSPRQGKTYEQYF	TGTGCCAGCAGCCCCCGACAGGGTAAAACCTACGAGCAGTACTTC
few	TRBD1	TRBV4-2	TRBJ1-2	CASSQEARQGGGYTF	TGTGCCAGCAGCCAAGAGGCGAGACAGGGCGGGGGCTACACCTTC
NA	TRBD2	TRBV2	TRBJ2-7	CASSEDTSGPYEQYF	TGTGCCAGCAGTGAGGATACTAGCGGTCCCTACGAGCAGTACTTC
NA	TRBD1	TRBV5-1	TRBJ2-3	CASSLRRTGYTDTQYF	TGCGCCAGCAGCTTACGCCGGACAGGGTACACAGATACGCAGTATTTT
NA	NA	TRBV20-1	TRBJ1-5	CSAPGRDRQPQHF	TGCAGTGCCCCGGGCAGGGATCGACAGCCCCAGCATTTT
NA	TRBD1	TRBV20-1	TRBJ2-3	CSARGRGRGTTDTQYF	TGCAGTGCCAGGGGCAGGGGGCGCGGTACCACAGATACGCAGTATTTT
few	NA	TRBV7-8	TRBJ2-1	CASNRIGLYNEQFF	TGTGCCAGCAACCGAATAGGGTTGTACAATGAGCAGTTCTTC
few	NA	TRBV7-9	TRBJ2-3	CASSESSPQRTDTQYF	TGTGCCAGCAGCGAGTCTTCCCCTCAACGAACAGATACGCAGTATTTT
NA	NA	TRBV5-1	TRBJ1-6	CASSLRTEVNSPLHF	TGCGCCAGCAGCTTGAGGACGGAAGTTAATTCACCCCTCCACTTT
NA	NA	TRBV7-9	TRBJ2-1	CASSIRPDLKVNEQFF	TGTGCCAGCAGCATCCGTCCAGATCTAAAAGTCAATGAGCAGTTCTTC
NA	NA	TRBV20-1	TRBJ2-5	CSAPGQRDQETQYF	TGCAGTGCTCCTGGACAGCGGGACCAAGAGACCCAGTACTTC
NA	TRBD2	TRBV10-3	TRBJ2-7	CATLSIAGTLHEQYF	TGTGCCACCCTCTCCATAGCGGGAACTCTTCACGAGCAGTACTTC
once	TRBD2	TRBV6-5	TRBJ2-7	CASRSQAGGPYNEQYF	TGTGCCAGCAGGAGCCAAGCGGGGGGCCCATACAATGAGCAGTACTTC
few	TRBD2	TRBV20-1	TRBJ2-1	CSAPDWGGRGYNEQFF	TGCAGTGCCCCGGATTGGGGCGGGAGGGGTTACAATGAGCAGTTCTTC
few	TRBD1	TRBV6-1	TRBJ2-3	CASSGTGKPPFSTDTQYF	TGTGCCAGCAGTGGGACAGGGAAGCCCCCTTTTAGCACAGATACGCAGTATTTT
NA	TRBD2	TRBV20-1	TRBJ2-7	CSATGGNRLRKGEQYF	TGCAGTGCTACCGGGGGGAACAGGCTGCGGAAGGGCGAGCAGTACTTC
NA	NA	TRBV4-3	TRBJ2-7	CASSQRRGVWGYNEQYF	TGCGCCAGCAGCCAGAGGAGGGGAGTCTGGGGGTACAATGAGCAGTACTTC
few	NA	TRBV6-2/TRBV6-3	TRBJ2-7	CASSYMEGKLAQYF	TGTGCCAGCAGTTACATGGAGGGAAAGCTCGCGCAGTACTTC
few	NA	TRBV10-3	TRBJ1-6	CAISTGGNNSPLHF	TGTGCCATCAGCACCGGGGGGAATAATTCACCCCTCCACTTT
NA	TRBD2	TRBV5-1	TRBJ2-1	CASSVKTSGEQFF	TGCGCCAGCAGCGTAAAGACTAGCGGTGAGCAGTTCTTC
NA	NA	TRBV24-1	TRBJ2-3	CATAQGRADTQYF	TGTGCCACCGCGCAGGGCCGGGCAGATACGCAGTATTTT
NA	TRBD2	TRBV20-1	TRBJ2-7	CSASDGTSGRNEQYF	TGCAGTGCTAGCGACGGGACTAGCGGGAGAAACGAGCAGTACTTC
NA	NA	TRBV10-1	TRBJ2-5	CASSESRLRDEQYF	TGCGCCAGCAGTGAGTCTCGGCTCAGGGATGAGCAGTACTTC
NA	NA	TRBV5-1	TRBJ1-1	CASSVGGEAFF	TGCGCCAGCAGCGTGGGGGGGGAAGCCTTCTTT
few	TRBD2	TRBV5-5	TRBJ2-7	CASSLNMGSSGSYEQYF	TGTGCCAGCAGCTTAAACATGGGGAGTAGCGGGAGTTACGAGCAGTACTTC
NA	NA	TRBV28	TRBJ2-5	CASSFQGRTYQETQYF	TGTGCCAGCAGTTTCCAAGGGAGGACATACCAAGAGACCCAGTACTTC
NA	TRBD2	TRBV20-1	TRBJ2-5	CSAPSSGYSDEQYF	TGCAGTGCCCCGTCTAGCGGTTATTCAGATGAGCAGTACTTC
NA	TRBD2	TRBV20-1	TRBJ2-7	CSALAGTSGRGVTYEQYF	TGCAGTGCCCTGGCCGGGACTAGCGGGAGGGGGGTCACCTACGAGCAGTACTTC
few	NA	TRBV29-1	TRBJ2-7	CSVQGDRAYEQYF	TGCAGCGTACAGGGAGATCGGGCCTACGAGCAGTACTTC
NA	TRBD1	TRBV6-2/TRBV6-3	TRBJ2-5	CASSYSPGTDRETQYF	TGTGCCAGCAGTTACTCCCCGGGGACAGATCGAGAGACCCAGTACTTC
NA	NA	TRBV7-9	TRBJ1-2	CASSLYGESGYTF	TGTGCCAGCAGCTTATACGGTGAGAGTGGCTACACCTTC
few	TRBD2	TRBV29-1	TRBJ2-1	CSAAHTSGYNEQFF	TGCAGCGCCGCCCATACTAGCGGATACAATGAGCAGTTCTTC
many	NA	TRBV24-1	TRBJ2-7	CATRNRDLYEQYF	TGTGCCACCAGAAACCGGGATCTCTACGAGCAGTACTTC
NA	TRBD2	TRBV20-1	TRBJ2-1	CSAPPQREKGNEQFF	TGCAGTGCTCCACCCCAGCGGGAGAAGGGCAATGAGCAGTTCTTC